This T cell receptor (beta chain) was captured by sequencing in a study of cytomegalovirus exposure and HLA in healthy donors. Notes on the study in general: Reports credit the classifier with highly specific, highly sensitive diagnosis of cytomegalovirus status. Reports state that TCR beta sequences accurately predicted most subjects' HLA-A and HLA-B alleles.

13 Jbeta primers and 60 Vbeta primers were used for the PCR. Assay used: immunoSEQ multiplex PCR; TCRdb lists only in-frame clones, some missing. The profile covers over 150,000 clones, with over 80% appearing a single time and around 1.5% taken by the ten largest. V lost 4 bases, J lost 6 bases, and 9 bases lay in between. The CDR3 covers 12 residues. The germline V gene has CDR1 MGHDK and CDR2 SYGVNS. As to this clone: Its antigen is still unknown.

The V and J genes are TRBV25-1 and TRBJ1-2; TRBD1 might be the D (6 bases). Sequenced input: PBMCs. The receptor comes from a man aged 50 or older in good health and CMV-seronegative. The CDR3 bases are TGTGCCAGCAGTGTCCAGGGGAATGGCTACACCTTC. Its protein product is CASSVQGNGYTF.